This T cell receptor (beta chain) was retrieved from a study of OX40 agonist ivuxolimab in advanced cancers. Study-wide context: Ivuxolimab, which targeted the costimulatory receptor OX40 (CD134), was an agonistic, fully human IgG2 monoclonal antibody. Partial responses occurred in three dose-escalation patients: two with cutaneous melanoma and one with hepatocellular carcinoma. In the dose-escalation cohort, 70% to 85% of patients were male, and the mean age was 60 years with a range of roughly 20 to 79. The monotherapy dose-escalation portion (N ≈ 50 patients) of the phase I ivuxolimab trial is reported in the paper. Patients were allowed to have had prior anti-PD-1, anti-PD-L1 or anti-CTLA-4 therapy, and approximately 37% of the dose-escalation patients had been treated with checkpoint inhibitors. Among the roughly 54 dose-escalation patients, about 20 had hepatocellular carcinoma, 15 or so melanoma, 9 renal cell carcinoma and 9 head and neck cancer. The purpose of peripheral TCRbeta sequencing was to test whether ivuxolimab changed TCR sequence diversity and led to clonal T-cell expansion. Intravenous ivuxolimab was administered to patients every 2 weeks at six dose levels: 0.01, 0.1, 0.3, 1.5, 3 and 10 mg/kg. Study-wide findings and limitations: At doses from 0.1 to 3.0 mg/kg, clonal expansion was seen in both CD4+ and CD8+ blood T cells between baseline and week 6. In partial responders in the 0.1-3.0 mg/kg groups, normalized peripheral clonal expansion was found to be among the lowest, especially among CD8+ T cells. Which antigens the clonally expanded peripheral T cells were specific for was not determined. Low levels of normalized T-cell clonal expansion were also shown by some nonresponding patients. After ivuxolimab, expanded clones were on average more numerous among CD8+ T cells than among CD4+ T cells.

Germline trimming amounts to 0 bases on V and 4 bases on J, with 10 as the count of junction bases outside the gene matches. Reading the germline V gene gives CDR1 SGHRS and CDR2 YFSETQ. Including the terminal cysteine and phenylalanine, the CDR3 comprises 17 residues. The kept DNA is CDR3 alone, 51 bases in frame from the first base. Patients with a history of autoimmune disease or receiving systemic immunosuppression were excluded from the trial. Peripheral blood for TCR sequencing was drawn from every dose cohort at baseline, at cycle 4 day 1 and at cycle 7 day 1. The samples were drawn from a first-in-human, open-label, multicenter phase I dose-escalation trial of ivuxolimab. Adults with locally advanced or metastatic melanoma, renal cell carcinoma, hepatocellular carcinoma or head and neck squamous cell carcinoma were enrolled in the trial. CD4+ and CD8+ T cells were sorted separately from peripheral blood before TCR sequencing.

Genomic DNA was extracted from sorted cells for sequencing of the TCRbeta CDR3 region. TCRbeta CDR3 regions were sequenced using the immunoSEQ Assay. TCRdb re-hosts the immuneACCESS table, in-frame sequences only. Its copies lack some clones; in the studies checked, an unresolved V gene accounts for under half of them, and the cause for the rest is not known. The sample table shows about 110,000 clones, and about nine tenths are seen once. The ten top clones hold approximately 0.48% of the sample. A word on this clone: What this receptor recognizes is not known. One base away there is no much larger clone; base qualities are not given.

The sequence joins TRBV5-1 to TRBJ1-5, with 7 bases in between that match TRBD1. The starting material was CD4+ or CD8+ T cells sorted from blood, obtained in a trial of the OX40 agonist ivuxolimab. This receptor was taken from an adult with an advanced solid tumor such as melanoma, head and neck, liver or kidney cancer. The nucleotide sequence reads TGCGCCAGCAGCTTGGATGGACAGGACTTAAGAAATCAGCCCCAGCATTTT. It specifies CASSLDGQDLRNQPQHF.